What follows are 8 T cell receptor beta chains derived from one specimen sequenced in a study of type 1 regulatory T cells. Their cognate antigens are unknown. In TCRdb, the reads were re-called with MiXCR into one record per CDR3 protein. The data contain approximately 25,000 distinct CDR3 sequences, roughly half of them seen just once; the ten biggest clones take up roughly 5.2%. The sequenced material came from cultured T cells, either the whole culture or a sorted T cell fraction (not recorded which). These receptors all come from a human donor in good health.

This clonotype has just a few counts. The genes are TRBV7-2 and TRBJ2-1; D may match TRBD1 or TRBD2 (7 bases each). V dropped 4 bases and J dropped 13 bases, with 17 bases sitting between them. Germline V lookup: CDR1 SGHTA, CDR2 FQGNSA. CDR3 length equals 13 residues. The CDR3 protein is CASSSQGGGRQFF. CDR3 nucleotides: TGTGCCAGCAGCTCACAGGGAGGGGGCCGTCAGTTCTTC.

The CDR3 nucleotides read TGTGCCAGCGGGAGAGGGGGTCAGCGCACCGGGGAGCTGTTTTTT. This codes for CASGRGGQRTGELFF. The chain carries TRBV18 and TRBJ2-2; D is perhaps TRBD1 (6 bases). Germline CDR1 and CDR2: KGHSH and LQKENI. CDR3 length: 15 residues. The V end was cut by 8 bases, the J end by 4 bases, with 17 bases between. Filled out from reference TRBV18 and TRBJ2-2, the complete variable domain reads NAGVMQNPRHLVRRRGQEARLRCSPMKGHSHVYWYRQLPEEGLKFMVYLQKENIIDESGMPKERFSAEFPKEGPSILRIQQVVRGDSAAYFCASGRGGQRTGELFFGEGSRLTVL.

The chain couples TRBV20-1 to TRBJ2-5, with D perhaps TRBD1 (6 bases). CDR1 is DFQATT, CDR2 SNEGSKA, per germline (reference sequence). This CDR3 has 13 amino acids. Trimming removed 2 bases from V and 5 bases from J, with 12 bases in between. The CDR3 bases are TGCAGTGCTAGACAGGGGTCAGGCGAGACCCAGTACTTC. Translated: CSARQGSGETQYF.

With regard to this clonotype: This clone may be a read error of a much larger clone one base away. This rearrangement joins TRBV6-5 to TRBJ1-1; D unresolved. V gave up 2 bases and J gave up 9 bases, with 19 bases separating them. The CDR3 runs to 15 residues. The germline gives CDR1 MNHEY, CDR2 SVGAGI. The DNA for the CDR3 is TGTGCCAGCAGTTACGGTAGGGTTTTGGGAACTAAAGCTTTCTTT. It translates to CASSYGRVLGTKAFF.

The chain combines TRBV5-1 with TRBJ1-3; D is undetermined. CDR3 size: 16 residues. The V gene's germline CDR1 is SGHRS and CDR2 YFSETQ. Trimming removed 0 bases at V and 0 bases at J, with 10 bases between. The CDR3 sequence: CASSLARVDSGNTIYF. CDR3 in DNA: TGCGCCAGCAGCTTGGCCCGGGTTGACTCTGGAAACACCATATATTTT.

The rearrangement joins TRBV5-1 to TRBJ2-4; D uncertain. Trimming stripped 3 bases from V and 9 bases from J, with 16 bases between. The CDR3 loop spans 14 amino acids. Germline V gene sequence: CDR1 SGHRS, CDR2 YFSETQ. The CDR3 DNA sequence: TGCGCCAGCAGCTCGGAAGACGTGCGCGGCATTCAGTACTTC. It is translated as CASSSEDVRGIQYF.

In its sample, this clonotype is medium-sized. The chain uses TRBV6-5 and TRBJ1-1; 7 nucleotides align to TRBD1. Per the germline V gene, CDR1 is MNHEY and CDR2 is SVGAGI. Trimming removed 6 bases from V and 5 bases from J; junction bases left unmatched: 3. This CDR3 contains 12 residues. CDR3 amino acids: CASRRQGTEAFF. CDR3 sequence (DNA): TGTGCCAGCAGGAGACAGGGTACTGAAGCTTTCTTT.

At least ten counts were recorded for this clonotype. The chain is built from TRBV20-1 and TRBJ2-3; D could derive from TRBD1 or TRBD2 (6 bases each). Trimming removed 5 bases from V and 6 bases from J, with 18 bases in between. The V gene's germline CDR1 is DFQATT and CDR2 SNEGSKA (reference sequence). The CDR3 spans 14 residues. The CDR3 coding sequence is TGCAGTGCTTCGGGGGCGGAGGCCTGGGATACGCAGTATTTT. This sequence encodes CSASGAEAWDTQYF.